The rows below give T cell receptor beta chains drawn from one sample of a study of human T cells and chemical hapten exposure. TCRdb passed the RACE reads through MiXCR, listing each CDR3 protein once. The table shows approximately 49,000 distinct CDR3 sequences, with around 9% occurring only once. The material sequenced was whole blood, taken in connection with sensitization to the hapten diphenylcyclopropenone (DPC). These receptors were taken from a woman aged 50 to 60 with alopecia areata. Some clones in this sample may be carry-over from other donors' samples. Each CDR3 is given with its conserved first and last residue. Each record gives: V gene, J gene, clone size, CDR3 protein. Clone size is shown for a subset of rows, as once, few, many or a class of expanded clone.

>TRBV2|TRBJ1-2|NA
CASRLTGIEGYTF
>TRBV5-1|TRBJ2-1|many
CASSFYSSSNEQFF
>TRBV9|TRBJ2-5|many
CASGKRNIATQYF
>TRBV18|TRBJ2-1|many
CASPPGLALDPEFF
>TRBV12-3/TRBV12-4|TRBJ1-1|NA
CASSWSMVSFF
>TRBV12-3/TRBV12-4|TRBJ2-5|many
CASMRVETQYF
>TRBV18|TRBJ2-6|many
CASSPQGANVLTF
>TRBV7-9|TRBJ2-5|many
CASSHGTPGQETQYF
>TRBV28|TRBJ2-4|NA
CASSPLGPWPSKNIQYF
>TRBV20-1|TRBJ1-2|many
CSARDFRGTRYTF
>TRBV27|TRBJ2-3|NA
CASSYGLAGDTQYF
>TRBV12-3/TRBV12-4|TRBJ2-6|few
CASSLRLAGANVLTF
>TRBV6-5|TRBJ1-3|NA
CATSIQSSGNTIYF
>TRBV28|TRBJ2-2|few
CASSFLRGTGELFF
>TRBV3-1|TRBJ2-1|many
CASSATKTSGRANEQFF
>TRBV28|TRBJ2-5|NA
CASSRGGGGQETQYF
>TRBV28|TRBJ2-1|few
CASSTIGNEQFF
>TRBV28|TRBJ1-4|NA
CASSTAPYANEKLFF
>TRBV7-2|TRBJ2-1|many
CASSLDKTYNEQFF
>TRBV5-5|TRBJ1-2|many
CASSSVGVNYGYTF
>TRBV10-3|TRBJ2-5|NA
CATRAQETQYF
>TRBV27|TRBJ2-1|many
CASSPPPDYTYNEQFF
>TRBV29-1|TRBJ2-5|medium-sized
CSVGTGETQYF
>TRBV5-6|TRBJ1-4|many
CASKPGRTETEKLFF
>TRBV12-3/TRBV12-4|TRBJ1-3|many
CASTLTGDSGNTIYF
>TRBV7-2|TRBJ2-1|many
CASSQQSGRPYNEQFF
>TRBV2|TRBJ2-5|NA
CASSKQGANGETQYF
>TRBV2|TRBJ1-3|many
CASSRGRTAPTTYSGNTIYF
>TRBV19|TRBJ2-7|many
CASSIEGGLDEQYF
>TRBV20-1|TRBJ1-2|few
CSARGPRDNYGYTF
>TRBV28|TRBJ2-3|NA
CASNLAGPPDTQYF
>TRBV9|TRBJ1-2|NA
CASSGRDTINYGYTF
>TRBV29-1|TRBJ1-6|medium-sized
CSVGEGNSPLHF
>TRBV19|TRBJ1-2|few
CASTNQEMLNYGYTF
>TRBV7-2|TRBJ1-5|many
CASSLGDRNDQPQHF
>TRBV28|TRBJ1-5|many
CASRDDYRQGLNQPQHF
>TRBV7-2|TRBJ1-5|few
CASSFSQGWNQPQHF
>TRBV20-1|TRBJ1-2|many
CSAPAALNYGYTF